The 19 T cell receptor beta chains listed next were all sequenced from one sample in a study of blood T cell repertoires in COVID-19. TCRdb's table, derived via immunoSEQ multiplex PCR, lists solely in-frame clones and lacks some. Of approximately 300,000 clones listed, over 75% are singletons. The sequenced sample consisted of peripheral blood. The source of these receptors is a woman in her twenties or thirties with COVID-19, enrolled during active disease.

This clone has just one count. J is TRBJ2-7 and V is TRBV9; 8 bases align to TRBD2. Germline trimming cut 0 bases from V and 2 bases from J; bases unmatched to any gene: 4. The CDR3 covers 15 residues. Looked up from germline, CDR1 is SGDLS and CDR2 is YYNGEE. The CDR3 protein is CASSVAAGAPYEQYF. CDR3 DNA: TGTGCCAGCAGCGTAGCAGCGGGAGCCCCCTACGAGCAGTACTTC.

Only one count was recorded for this clone. The genes are TRBV7-9 and TRBJ1-3; possibly TRBD1 for D (5 bases). Trimming cost V 4 bases and J 4 bases, with 17 bases left between them. The V gene's germline CDR1 is SEHNR and CDR2 FQNEAQ (reference sequence). This CDR3 spans 16 amino acids. The CDR3 sequence: CASSSPSGGKGNTIYF. CDR3 nucleotides: TGTGCCAGCAGCTCCCCGTCCGGGGGTAAAGGAAACACCATATATTTT.

The chain employs TRBV4-2 and TRBJ1-5; possibly TRBD1 for D (6 bases). CDR1 and CDR2 (germline): LGHNA, YNFKEQ. There are 15 residues in the CDR3. V was pared by 0 bases and J by 4 bases, with 10 bases between. In nucleotides, the CDR3 is TGTGCCAGCAGCCAAGATGGGGGCGATAATCAGCCCCAGCATTTT. This encodes CASSQDGGDNQPQHF.

The chain carries TRBV24-1 and TRBJ2-3; possible D gene TRBD1, 5 bases. The CDR3 totals 15 residues. V lost 4 bases to trimming and J lost 3 bases, with 13 bases between them. CDR1 KGHDR and CDR2 SFDVKD come from the germline V gene. The CDR3 DNA reads TGTGCCACCAGTGAGAGCAGGACAATGACAGATACGCAGTATTTT. This sequence encodes CATSESRTMTDTQYF.

The J gene is TRBJ2-1, the V gene TRBV3-1 (or the pseudogene TRBV3-2); TRBD2 agrees at 13 bases. Germline V gives CDR1 LGHDT, CDR2 YNNKEL (reference sequence). This CDR3 spans 14 amino acids. V was clipped by 8 bases and J by 8 bases; unmatched bases: 6. In DNA, the CDR3 is TGTGCCAGCCAAAGACTAGCGGGAGGCCATGAGCAGTTCTTC. Amino acid sequence: CASQRLAGGHEQFF.

This sequence joins TRBV6-2 or TRBV6-3 and TRBJ1-1; D is uncertain. V was pared by 0 bases and J by 1 base, with 12 bases between. The CDR3 loop spans 16 amino acids. Germline CDR1 reads MNHEY; CDR2 reads SVGEGT. The CDR3 nucleotides are TGTGCCAGCAGTTACTCGAGCGGTGCACGGAACACTGAAGCTTTCTTT. Protein: CASSYSSGARNTEAFF.

The chain carries TRBV4-1 and TRBJ2-7; 10 positions match TRBD2. V shed 4 bases, J shed 0 bases, and the junction held 6 bases outside the gene matches. The CDR3 totals 16 residues. Per the germline V gene, CDR1 is MGHRA and CDR2 is YSYEKL. The CDR3 reads CASSRGPSGGSYEQYF. In DNA, the CDR3 is TGCGCCAGCAGCCGGGGTCCTAGCGGGGGCTCCTACGAGCAGTACTTC.

This rearrangement joins TRBV27 to TRBJ2-7, with D tentatively TRBD2 (6 bases). CDR3 length: 14 amino acids. Germline V gene lookup returns CDR1 MNHEY and CDR2 SMNVEV (reference sequence). Trimming cost V 6 bases and J 3 bases, with 15 bases left between them. In DNA form, the CDR3 reads TGTGCCAGCAGCCCGAGATGGGGGGTCTACGAGCAGTACTTC. It is translated as CASSPRWGVYEQYF.

The chain uses TRBV19 and TRBJ1-5; D unresolved. The CDR3 is made up of 15 amino acids. With 3 bases removed from V and 0 bases from J, the gap between germline ends came to 9 bases. The V gene's germline CDR1 is LNHDA and CDR2 SQIVND (reference sequence). The DNA of the CDR3 is TGTGCCAGTAGTATGACACCCTATAGCAATCAGCCCCAGCATTTT. It encodes CASSMTPYSNQPQHF.

This rearrangement joins TRBV14 to TRBJ2-5; D is possibly TRBD2 (5 bases). Germline V gene data show CDR1 as SGHDN and CDR2 as FVKESK. V gave up 6 bases and J gave up 5 bases, with 10 bases separating them. The CDR3 totals 12 residues. The CDR3 protein is CASSRTGETQYF. In DNA form, the CDR3 reads TGTGCCAGCAGTCGTACGGGGGAGACCCAGTACTTC.

This clone was found a few times. The chain combines TRBV3-1 (or the pseudogene TRBV3-2) with TRBJ2-7, with D perhaps TRBD2 (6 bases). This CDR3 is built from 15 residues. The V gene's germline CDR1 is LGHDT and CDR2 YNNKEL (reference sequence). V was trimmed by 2 bases and J by 0 bases, leaving 11 bases between them. CDR3: CASSQSAGSSYEQYF. The DNA for the CDR3 is TGTGCCAGCAGCCAATCGGCGGGAAGCTCCTACGAGCAGTACTTC.

This rearrangement joins TRBV5-6 to TRBJ2-2, with 10 nucleotides matching TRBD1. This CDR3 region has 15 residues. The V gene end was trimmed by 5 bases and the J gene end by 5 bases; junction bases not matched to a gene: 6. Germline V gene data show CDR1 as SGHDT and CDR2 as YYEEEE. CDR3 region: CASSFGTGVTGELFF. In nucleotides, the CDR3 is TGTGCCAGCAGTTTTGGGACAGGGGTAACCGGGGAGCTGTTTTTT.

Worth noting for this clone: Other DNA sequences in this specimen translate into the identical CDR3. The chain is built from TRBV30 and TRBJ2-5; 7 nucleotides match TRBD2. This CDR3 is 12 amino acids long. The trim removed 4 bases at V and 1 base at J, leaving 0 bases unmatched. Germline loops: CDR1 GTSNPN, CDR2 SVGIG (reference sequence). DNA for the CDR3: TGTGCCTGGACTAGCGGCCAAGAGACCCAGTACTTC. Amino acid sequence: CAWTSGQETQYF.

The gene calls are TRBV5-1 and TRBJ1-5; D is possibly TRBD1 (6 bases). The germline gives CDR1 SGHRS, CDR2 YFSETQ. V lost 4 bases and J lost 7, with 12 bases in between. The CDR3 contains 13 residues. CDR3 sequence reads: CASSGRGRQPQHF. The CDR3, as DNA: TGCGCCAGCAGCGGCAGGGGACGGCAGCCCCAGCATTTT.

The CDR3 nucleotides read TGTGCCAGCTCACCATGGCAGGCCAGCAATCAGCCCCAGCATTTT. Protein: CASSPWQASNQPQHF. The genes are TRBV18 and TRBJ1-5; no clear D gene. CDR1 KGHSH and CDR2 LQKENI come from the germline V gene. The CDR3 consists of 15 residues. Deletions cut 2 bases from V and 1 base from J, with 9 bases between.

The chain joins TRBV9 to TRBJ2-1; 8 nucleotides align to TRBD1. Germline CDR1 is SGDLS and CDR2 is YYNGEE. The CDR3 has 15 residues. V trimming: 0 bases; J trimming: 10 bases; junction bases outside the gene matches: 9. CDR3 protein: CASSVVPGGSREQFF. In DNA form, the CDR3 reads TGTGCCAGCAGCGTAGTACCAGGGGGCTCAAGGGAGCAGTTCTTC.

The chain joins TRBV7-6 to TRBJ1-2; the match to TRBD1 covers 7 bases. The CDR3 length is 15 residues. The V and J ends lost 2 bases and 3 bases, in that order; junction bases with no gene match: 6. Germline values: CDR1 SGHVS, CDR2 FNYEAQ. CDR3 loop: CASSLFSGQYYGYTF. Here the CDR3 DNA reads TGTGCCAGCAGCTTATTTTCGGGACAGTACTATGGCTACACCTTC.

In its sample, this clone was seen once. The rearrangement joins TRBV28 to TRBJ2-7; tentatively, D is TRBD1 (5 bases). The ends were cut back, 4 bases at V and 3 bases at J, with 13 bases in the middle. The CDR3 spans 14 residues. Germline V gene sequence: CDR1 MDHEN, CDR2 SYDVKM. The CDR3 region has the DNA TGTGCCAGCAGTTCCGGACAAACCTTCTACGAGCAGTACTTC. Translated: CASSSGQTFYEQYF.

CDR3: CASGLVGETQYF. CDR3 sequence (DNA): TGTGCTAGTGGTTTGGTCGGGGAGACCCAGTACTTC. The rearrangement links TRBV12-5 to TRBJ2-5; no reliable D call. The V gene's germline CDR1 is LGHNT and CDR2 FRNRAP. The CDR3 extends over 12 amino acids. The V and J ends lost 0 bases and 5 bases respectively, with 4 bases between them.